These 18 T cell receptor beta chains were all obtained from the same sample, sequenced in a study of T cells in Graves' hyperthyroidism and ophthalmopathy (dated by TCRdb to the late 2010s). Libraries were made using multiplex PCR. Instrument on record: Illumina HiSeq 2000. The TCR beta CDR3 regions were amplified from the RNA transcripts. The TCR CDR3 was subjected to a first round of RT-PCR using the HTBI primer set and the Qiagen OneStep RT-PCR kit. The raw public reads went through TCRdb reprocessing: fastp at Q25, MiXCR clone calling, in-frame beta chains kept. CDR3 protein duplicates are merged, each entry listing the most common genes and DNA. Counted in this sample were 550,000 to 800,000 distinct CDR3 sequences; approximately 15% of them appeared once. The ten largest clones represent 15% to 19% of the sample. The sequenced sample was blood. The receptors come from a man aged 50-59 years with Graves' hyperthyroidism.

The gene calls are TRBV28 and TRBJ1-6; weak D call: TRBD1 (6 bases). CDR1 MDHEN and CDR2 SYDVKM come from the germline V gene. Trimming left V 3 bases short and J 8 bases short, with 26 bases between. The CDR3 is 19 residues long. This CDR3 is CASSLNPRDIFLRHSPLHF. For the CDR3, the DNA is TGTGCCAGCAGTTTGAACCCCCGGGACATTTTTCTTCGGCATTCACCCCTCCACTTT. Based on the CDR3 plus reference TRBV28 and TRBJ1-6, the full variable domain is DVKVTQSSRYLVKRTGEKVFLECVQDMDHENMFWYRQDPGLGLRLIYFSYDVKMKEKGDIPEGYSVSREKKERFSLILESASTNQTSMYLCASSLNPRDIFLRHSPLHFGNGTRLTVT.

This clonotype occurred a few times. The chain recombines TRBV28 with TRBJ1-3; TRBD1 might be the D (5 bases). This CDR3 spans 16 amino acids. CDR1 and CDR2 from the germline V gene are MDHEN and SYDVKM. V lost 6 bases and J lost 0, with 15 bases in between. CDR3 in amino acids: CASRGTGAISGNTIYF. As DNA, the CDR3 is TGTGCCAGCAGGGGCACAGGAGCTATCTCTGGAAACACCATATATTTT.

This clonotype was observed a handful of times. V is TRBV3-1 and J is TRBJ2-1, with 9 bases that match TRBD2. J gave up 7 bases and V 1 base, and 5 bases lay outside the gene matches. CDR3 length equals 15 residues. Per germline, CDR1 LGHDT and CDR2 YNNKEL (reference sequence). The DNA for the CDR3 is TGTGCCAGCAGCCAAGCGGTAGCGGGAGTAAATGAGCAGTTCTTC. Translating it yields CASSQAVAGVNEQFF.

The chain employs TRBV28 and TRBJ1-3; 7 nucleotides line up with TRBD1. Germline assignment: CDR1 MDHEN and CDR2 SYDVKM. CDR3 size: 15 residues. Trimming cost V 5 bases and J 0 bases; bases outside gene matches: 4. DNA for the CDR3: TGTGCCAGCAGTATACAGGGGAACTCTGGAAACACCATATATTTT. Its protein is CASSIQGNSGNTIYF.

The chain links TRBV6-2 or TRBV6-3 to TRBJ2-5, with TRBD2 as a possible D gene (6 bases). The CDR3 runs to 13 residues. The germline gives CDR1 MNHEY, CDR2 SVGEGT. Between the trimmed V and J ends, which lost 6 bases and 4 bases, there was a span of 12 bases. Here the CDR3 reads CASRDPGGETQYF. CDR3 coding DNA: TGTGCCAGCAGGGATCCCGGGGGAGAGACCCAGTACTTC.

The table lists this clonotype with many counts. The chain employs TRBV5-1 and TRBJ2-1; 9 bases are shared with TRBD1. The CDR3 sequence is 15 residues long. After removal of 0 bases from V and 5 bases from J, the junction contained 3 bases not matched to a gene. Germline loops: CDR1 SGHRS, CDR2 YFSETQ. The DNA for the CDR3 is TGCGCCAGCAGCTTGGTAGGACAGGGGCACAATGAGCAGTTCTTC. As protein: CASSLVGQGHNEQFF.

This clonotype was detected ten times or more. The chain couples TRBV20-1 to TRBJ2-6; D not certain. This CDR3 spans 15 amino acids. Trimming cost V 0 bases and J 0 bases, with 6 bases left between them. Germline V gene sequence: CDR1 DFQATT, CDR2 SNEGSKA (reference sequence). The CDR3 DNA sequence: TGCAGTGCTAGAGAGGATCACTCTGGGGCCAACGTCCTGACTTTC. Translation gives CSAREDHSGANVLTF.

This clonotype was seen a few times. The V gene is TRBV27, the J gene TRBJ2-7; the match to TRBD2 covers 10 bases. With 2 bases clipped from V and 6 bases from J, the junction kept 4 bases outside the gene matches. The CDR3 runs 14 residues. CDR1 MNHEY and CDR2 SMNVEV come from the germline V gene (reference sequence). The CDR3 nucleotides read TGTGCCAGCAGTTTACGGCTAGCGGGAGCCGAGCAGTACTTC. The encoded protein is CASSLRLAGAEQYF.

This clonotype was recorded many times. The J gene is TRBJ2-4, the V gene TRBV11-2, with D perhaps TRBD2 (5 bases). The CDR3 has 15 residues. Germline V CDR1 and CDR2: SGHAT, FQNNGV. V gave up 5 bases and J gave up 0 bases, with 11 bases separating them. CDR3 in DNA: TGTGCCAGCAGCCCGGTCCGGGAAGCCAAAAACATTCAGTACTTC. As protein: CASSPVREAKNIQYF. Full variable domain (remainder filled in from reference TRBV11-2 and TRBJ2-4): EAGVAQSPRYKIIEKRQSVAFWCNPISGHATLYWYQQILGQGPKLLIQFQNNGVVDDSQLPKDRFSAERLKGVDSTLKIQPAKLEDSAVYLCASSPVREAKNIQYFGAGTRLSVL.

This clonotype came up many times. This chain connects TRBV12-3 or TRBV12-4 to TRBJ1-5, with unresolved D. The CDR3 totals 14 residues. Trimming stripped 5 bases from V and 4 bases from J, with 12 bases between. CDR3 sequence (DNA): TGTGCCAGCAGTGCTGACGGGGTAAATCAGCCCCAGCATTTT. Protein product: CASSADGVNQPQHF.

This clonotype was counted many times. This chain links TRBV11-2 with TRBJ2-7; TRBD2 matches 10 bases. This CDR3 is 16 amino acids long. Per germline, CDR1 SGHAT and CDR2 FQNNGV. V lost 4 bases, J lost 3 bases, and 9 bases stayed unmatched. Here the CDR3 DNA reads TGTGCCAGCAGCTCGCCCGCTAGCGGGAGAATCTACGAGCAGTACTTC. It yields the protein CASSSPASGRIYEQYF.

This clonotype was seen at least ten times. The V call is TRBV14, the J call TRBJ2-7, with TRBD1 identical over 8 bases. CDR1 and CDR2 from the germline V gene are SGHDN and FVKESK. The V segment lost 4 bases and the J segment 4 bases; nucleotides outside the gene matches: 6. The CDR3 loop spans 14 amino acids. CDR3 in DNA: TGTGCCAGCAGCCTGGACAGGGAGTCGTACGAGCAGTACTTC. Translation gives CASSLDRESYEQYF.

This clonotype has at least ten counts. The rearrangement links TRBV7-2 to TRBJ1-1; D ambiguous. CDR1 and CDR2 from the germline V gene are SGHTA and FQGNSA. V lost 7 bases and J lost 5, with 20 bases in between. This CDR3 spans 15 amino acids. CDR3 bases: TGTGCCAGCAACCCCCTGGTGGGGTTGGGGACTGAAGCTTTCTTT. It is translated as CASNPLVGLGTEAFF.

The sample holds many counts of this clonotype. The chain recombines TRBV28 with TRBJ1-2; the match to TRBD1 covers 7 bases. Germline V gene lookup returns CDR1 MDHEN and CDR2 SYDVKM. V was clipped by 7 bases and J by 6 bases; unmatched bases: 11. This CDR3 has 14 residues. CDR3 protein: CASTGEGRGDGYTF. CDR3 nucleotide sequence: TGTGCCAGCACCGGGGAGGGCAGGGGGGATGGCTACACCTTC.

The V call is TRBV10-1, the J call TRBJ2-3, with 11 nucleotides matching TRBD2. The V segment lost 2 bases and the J segment 4 bases; nucleotides outside the gene matches: 11. The CDR3 runs to 18 residues. The germline V gene has CDR1 WNHNN and CDR2 SYGVQD (reference sequence). CDR3 DNA: TGCGCCAGCAGTGAGAGCCTAGCGGGAGGCGGGGTGGCAGATACGCAGTATTTT. Encoded protein: CASSESLAGGGVADTQYF.

The rearrangement joins TRBV5-1 to TRBJ2-7; 7 nucleotides match TRBD1. V gave up 2 bases and J gave up 5 bases; unmatched junction bases: 7. The CDR3 length is 14 residues. Germline values: CDR1 SGHRS, CDR2 YFSETQ. This CDR3 is CASSLQGSRDEQYF. The CDR3 DNA follows: TGCGCCAGCAGCTTACAGGGGTCCAGGGACGAGCAGTACTTC.

This clonotype was picked up one time. A much larger clone sits a single nucleotide away, making a read error possible. The chain carries TRBV30 and TRBJ2-7, with TRBD1 as a possible D gene (6 bases). CDR1 and CDR2 from the germline V gene are GTSNPN and SVGIG (reference sequence). The length of the CDR3 is 12 residues. V was shortened by 1 base and J by 6 bases, with 10 bases between the two germline ends. The CDR3 loop is CAWSGGHCEQYF. CDR3 bases: TGTGCCTGGAGTGGGGGACACTGCGAGCAGTACTTC.

This clonotype was seen repeatedly, ten times or more. This chain uses TRBV5-1 with TRBJ1-1; D call uncertain. The length of the CDR3 is 11 residues. Trimming pared 5 bases from V and 8 bases from J, leaving 10 bases between. Germline CDR1 is SGHRS and CDR2 is YFSETQ. Here the CDR3 reads CASSWEGEAFF. Written as DNA, the CDR3 is TGCGCCAGCAGTTGGGAGGGAGAAGCTTTCTTT.